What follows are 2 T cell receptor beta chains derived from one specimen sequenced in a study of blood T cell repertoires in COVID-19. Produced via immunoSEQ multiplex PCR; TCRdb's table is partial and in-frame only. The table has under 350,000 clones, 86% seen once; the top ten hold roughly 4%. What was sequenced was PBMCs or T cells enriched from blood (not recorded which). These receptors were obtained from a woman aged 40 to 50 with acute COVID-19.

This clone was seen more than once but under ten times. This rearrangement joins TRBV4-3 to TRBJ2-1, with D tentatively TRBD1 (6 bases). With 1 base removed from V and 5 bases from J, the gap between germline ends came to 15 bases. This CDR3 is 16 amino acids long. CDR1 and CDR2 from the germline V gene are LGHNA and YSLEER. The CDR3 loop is CASSQGTQGLNNEQFF. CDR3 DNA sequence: TGCGCCAGCAGCCAAGGGACCCAGGGGCTCAACAATGAGCAGTTCTTC.

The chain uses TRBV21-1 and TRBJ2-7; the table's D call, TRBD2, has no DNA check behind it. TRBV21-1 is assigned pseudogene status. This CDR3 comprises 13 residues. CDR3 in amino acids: CASSKCGGYEQYF. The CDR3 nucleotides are TGTGCCAGCAGCAAATGTGGAGGGTACGAGCAGTACTTC.